This is a list of T cell receptor beta chains from one sample in a study of blood T cell repertoires in COVID-19. This table comes from immunoSEQ multiplex PCR, and its TCRdb copy is limited to in-frame clones, with some not included. Seen here are about 240,000 clones, about 81% observed once, and the top ten hold 9.5% to 15%. Sequenced sample: peripheral blood. These receptors all stem from a woman in her sixties with active or convalescent COVID-19. Both conserved end residues are part of each CDR3. A D gene is named only where the DNA matches it firmly. Not all rows give a size; the values are once, few, many and, for expanded clones, a class.

v_gene	d_gene	abundance	j_gene	CDR3aa	CDR3nt
TRBV11-2	TRBD1	.	TRBJ1-4	CASSTRQGQTNEKLFF	TGTGCCAGCAGCACTAGACAGGGGCAAACTAATGAAAAACTGTTTTTT
TRBV15	.	.	TRBJ1-1	CATSRGASSEAFF	TGTGCCACCAGCAGGGGGGCGTCTAGTGAAGCTTTCTTT
TRBV3-1/TRBV3-2	TRBD1	.	TRBJ2-7	CASSRPGQGAYEQYF	TGTGCCAGCAGCCGACCGGGACAGGGGGCCTACGAGCAGTACTTC
TRBV5-1	TRBD1	.	TRBJ1-1	CASSWTGGVSAEAFF	TGCGCCAGCAGCTGGACAGGGGGCGTTTCCGCTGAAGCTTTCTTT
TRBV5-8	TRBD1	.	TRBJ2-1	CASYRWTGGLGEQFF	TGTGCCAGCTACCGGTGGACAGGGGGACTCGGTGAGCAGTTCTTC
TRBV28	.	.	TRBJ1-4	CASSPSANEKLFF	TGTGCCAGCAGTCCCAGCGCTAATGAAAAACTGTTTTTT
TRBV15	TRBD1	.	TRBJ2-7	CATAIGTGRSSYEQYF	TGTGCCACCGCGATCGGGACAGGTAGAAGCTCCTACGAGCAGTACTTC
TRBV7-9	.	.	TRBJ2-3	CASSLPWTVLGADTQYF	TGTGCCAGCAGCTTACCGTGGACAGTCCTAGGGGCCGATACGCAGTATTTT
TRBV28	TRBD1	.	TRBJ2-7	CASSLWTGTYEQYF	TGTGCCAGCAGTTTATGGACAGGGACCTACGAGCAGTACTTC
TRBV18	TRBD1	many	TRBJ2-1	CASSLTGQGYNEQFF	TGTGCCAGCTCACTGACGGGACAGGGTTACAATGAGCAGTTCTTC
TRBV7-9	TRBD2	few	TRBJ2-3	CASSLLAGVATDTQYF	TGTGCCAGCAGCTTGCTAGCGGGCGTTGCCACAGATACGCAGTATTTT
TRBV9	.	.	TRBJ2-3	CASSVGGRPNTDTQYF	TGTGCCAGCAGCGTAGGGGGGCGTCCGAACACAGATACGCAGTATTTT
TRBV2	TRBD1	.	TRBJ2-7	CASSSGQSYEQYF	TGTGCCAGCAGTTCGGGACAGTCGTACGAGCAGTACTTC
TRBV5-1	.	.	TRBJ2-3	CASKFDTRTDTQYF	TGCGCCAGCAAATTTGACACCCGCACAGATACGCAGTATTTT
TRBV5-5	TRBD1	.	TRBJ2-7	CASSPRTGSYEQYF	TGTGCCAGCAGCCCGCGGACAGGCTCCTACGAGCAGTACTTC
TRBV24-1	.	.	TRBJ1-2	CATSDFRGNGYTF	TGTGCCACCAGTGATTTTCGGGGTAATGGCTACACCTTC
TRBV5-4	TRBD1	.	TRBJ1-6	CASSPSGQGVLGNSPLHF	TGTGCCAGCAGCCCCTCGGGACAGGGGGTTCTTGGAAATTCACCCCTCCACTTT
TRBV9	.	.	TRBJ2-3	CASSVELDSYTDTQYF	TGTGCCAGCAGCGTAGAGTTAGACAGCTACACAGATACGCAGTATTTT
TRBV7-2	.	many	TRBJ1-2	CASSLDFGAVYGYTF	TGTGCCAGCAGCTTAGATTTTGGGGCAGTCTATGGCTACACCTTC
TRBV7-2	TRBD2	.	TRBJ2-4	CASSLVVAGGPGKNIQYF	TGTGCCAGCAGCTTAGTGGTAGCGGGGGGGCCCGGCAAAAACATTCAGTACTTC
TRBV5-1	TRBD2	.	TRBJ2-1	CASAGGQYNEQFF	TGCGCCAGCGCGGGGGGGCAATACAATGAGCAGTTCTTC
TRBV14	.	.	TRBJ1-2	CASSQVGAGAYGYTF	TGTGCCAGCAGCCAAGTGGGAGCAGGGGCCTATGGCTACACCTTC
TRBV19	.	.	TRBJ1-3	CAAGQGMRNTIYF	TGTGCCGCCGGCCAGGGAATGAGGAACACCATATATTTT
TRBV19	.	.	TRBJ1-1	CASRRQALNTEAFF	TGTGCCAGTAGGAGACAGGCCCTGAACACTGAAGCTTTCTTT
TRBV7-3	TRBD2	.	TRBJ2-5	CASSPGRTSVLRGETQYF	TGTGCCAGCAGCCCGGGTCGGACTAGCGTCCTACGGGGGGAGACCCAGTACTTC
TRBV2	TRBD2	few	TRBJ2-3	CASSEGSGGAGYTQYF	TGTGCCAGCAGTGAAGGGAGCGGGGGGGCTGGGTATACGCAGTATTTT
TRBV7-6	TRBD1	.	TRBJ2-2	CASRTGVGTGELFF	TGTGCCAGCAGGACAGGGGTGGGGACCGGGGAGCTGTTTTTT
TRBV6-5	.	.	TRBJ1-1	CASVFHTEAFF	TGTGCCAGCGTCTTTCACACTGAAGCTTTCTTT
TRBV24-1	TRBD1	.	TRBJ1-2	CATSDRDSNYGYTF	TGTGCCACCAGTGATCGGGACAGTAACTATGGCTACACCTTC
TRBV12-3/TRBV12-4	.	.	TRBJ2-3	CASSLVQGDTQYF	TGTGCCAGCAGTTTAGTACAGGGAGATACGCAGTATTTT
TRBV27	TRBD1	.	TRBJ1-4	CASSFLGQGWEREKLFF	TGTGCCAGCAGTTTCCTGGGACAGGGGTGGGAGAGGGAAAAACTGTTTTTT
TRBV19	TRBD1	.	TRBJ1-1	CASSAGQWNTEAFF	TGTGCCAGTAGTGCGGGACAGTGGAACACTGAAGCTTTCTTT
TRBV9	.	.	TRBJ1-1	CASSVGRGAAALNTEAFF	TGTGCCAGCAGCGTAGGTCGGGGGGCGGCGGCGTTGAACACTGAAGCTTTCTTT
TRBV5-1	TRBD2	.	TRBJ2-5	CASSPRGGLEETQYF	TGCGCCAGCAGCCCGCGGGGGGGCCTGGAAGAGACCCAGTACTTC
TRBV7-2	.	.	TRBJ2-3	CASIFVKGGAGADTQYF	TGTGCCAGCATCTTCGTCAAAGGGGGGGCAGGGGCAGATACGCAGTATTTT
TRBV30	.	few	TRBJ1-1	CAWSVPAPGITEAFF	TGTGCCTGGAGTGTACCGGCGCCGGGAATCACTGAAGCTTTCTTT
TRBV2	TRBD1	.	TRBJ1-1	CASTPDYRGPTEAFF	TGTGCCAGCACGCCAGACTACAGGGGGCCCACTGAAGCTTTCTTT
TRBV3-1/TRBV3-2	.	.	TRBJ2-1	CASSQERLGAYNEQFF	TGTGCCAGCAGCCAAGAACGACTAGGGGCCTACAATGAGCAGTTCTTC
TRBV12-3/TRBV12-4	.	.	TRBJ2-7	CASSSRYSYEQYF	TGTGCCAGCAGTTCCCGGTACTCCTACGAGCAGTACTTC
TRBV7-2	TRBD2	once	TRBJ2-3	CASSLGLAGYTQYF	TGTGCCAGCAGCTTAGGACTAGCGGGGTATACGCAGTATTTT
TRBV28	.	few	TRBJ2-1	CATSLSYNEQFF	TGTGCCACCTCCCTATCCTACAATGAGCAGTTCTTC
TRBV27	.	.	TRBJ2-7	CASSLNFGVGGEQYF	TGTGCCAGCAGTTTAAATTTCGGGGTGGGGGGCGAGCAGTACTTC
TRBV27	TRBD1	.	TRBJ1-1	CASSLWQGARTEAFF	TGTGCCAGCAGTTTATGGCAGGGGGCGAGGACTGAAGCTTTCTTT
TRBV27	.	.	TRBJ1-5	CASSKTGYNQPQHF	TGTGCCAGCAGCAAAACAGGATACAATCAGCCCCAGCATTTT
TRBV6-5	.	.	TRBJ2-2	CASGGGGQNTGELFF	TGTGCCAGCGGGGGGGGCGGGCAGAACACCGGGGAGCTGTTTTTT
TRBV7-9	.	.	TRBJ1-1	CASSLVAFSYIEAFF	TGTGCCAGCAGCTTAGTGGCTTTTTCGTATATTGAAGCTTTCTTT
TRBV10-3	TRBD2	once	TRBJ2-1	CAISDLAGGNEQFF	TGTGCCATCAGTGATTTAGCGGGGGGCAATGAGCAGTTCTTC
TRBV2	.	.	TRBJ1-6	CASKARSYNSPLHF	TGTGCCAGCAAGGCTAGGTCCTATAATTCACCCCTCCACTTT
TRBV12-3/TRBV12-4	.	.	TRBJ1-2	CASSSGRTGGYTF	TGTGCCAGCAGTTCGGGCCGGACGGGGGGCTACACCTTC
TRBV2	.	.	TRBJ1-5	CASRGGVNQPQHF	TGTGCCAGCCGGGGGGGTGTTAATCAGCCCCAGCATTTT
TRBV5-1	.	.	TRBJ1-2	CASSFILDSLYGYTF	TGCGCCAGCAGCTTTATCCTGGACAGCTTATATGGCTACACCTTC
TRBV19	TRBD2	.	TRBJ2-5	CASSTSGLAGSGGETQYF	TGTGCCAGTAGTACCTCGGGACTAGCGGGGTCAGGGGGAGAGACCCAGTACTTC